The next 18 T cell receptor beta chains were all read from a single sample in a study of blood T cell repertoires in COVID-19. The table came from immunoSEQ multiplex PCR; TCRdb's copy has only in-frame clones and leaves some out. The sample gives roughly 200,000 clones, roughly four fifths of which show up once; approximately 9.9% is in the top ten. The sequencing sample was made of peripheral blood. The receptors here all came from a woman aged 40 to 49 with COVID-19, enrolled during active disease.

This clone was counted a single time. V usage is TRBV6-5 and J usage is TRBJ2-3, with 7 bases matching TRBD2. This CDR3 has 15 amino acids. Trimming cost V 2 bases and J 8 bases; bases outside gene matches: 10. Germline CDR1 is MNHEY and CDR2 is SVGAGI. CDR3 bases: TGTGCCAGCAGTTACACCGGGACTGGGGAGGGTACGCAGTATTTT. Amino acids: CASSYTGTGEGTQYF.

This rearrangement joins TRBV28 to TRBJ1-2, with D possibly being TRBD1 (5 bases). V dropped 3 bases and J dropped 3 bases, with 8 bases sitting between them. The CDR3 is 13 residues long. Germline loops: CDR1 MDHEN, CDR2 SYDVKM. The CDR3 nucleotides are TGTGCCAGCAGTTTGGGGCGACACTATGGCTACACCTTC. It yields the protein CASSLGRHYGYTF.

The chain joins TRBV4-1 to TRBJ1-2, with D possibly matching TRBD1 (6 bases). This CDR3 comprises 15 residues. The germline V gene encodes CDR1 MGHRA and CDR2 YSYEKL. With 4 bases removed from V and 3 bases from J, the gap between germline ends came to 15 bases. DNA for the CDR3: TGCGCCAGCAGCCCAAACCCGGACAGCCACTATGGCTACACCTTC. Protein: CASSPNPDSHYGYTF.

This clone has just a few counts. The chain couples TRBV5-4 to TRBJ2-5; TRBD2 might be the D (6 bases). The CDR3 runs to 14 residues. Germline lookup yields CDR1 SGHNT and CDR2 YYREEE (reference sequence). V lost 5 bases and J 2 bases, leaving 13 bases between the germline ends. CDR3 residues: CASSETGGQETQYF. DNA for the CDR3: TGTGCCAGCAGTGAGACCGGGGGACAAGAGACCCAGTACTTC.

On this clone: In the same sample, other DNA sequences code for this CDR3. The CDR3 nucleotides are TGTGCCAGCAGGGGCGGGTCCTACGAGCAGTACGTC. It specifies CASRGGSYEQYV. The rearrangement uses TRBV2 and TRBJ2-7; the D gene is possibly TRBD2 (5 bases). The V gene lost 6 bases and the J gene lost 1 base, with 7 bases spanning the gap. The CDR3 length is 12 residues. Germline lookup yields CDR1 SNHLY and CDR2 FYNNEI.

The chain recombines TRBV4-1 with TRBJ1-1; 8 nucleotides align to TRBD1. J lost 2 bases, V lost 5 bases, and 7 bases had no gene match. The germline CDR1 and CDR2 sequences are MGHRA and YSYEKL. CDR3 length: 15 amino acids. The CDR3 DNA sequence: TGCGCCAGCAGCGGAAGGGACAGGAGTAACACTGAAGCTTTCTTT. It translates to CASSGRDRSNTEAFF.

This clone has a handful of counts. The chain combines TRBV2 with TRBJ1-5; D call uncertain. V was clipped by 7 bases and J by 5 bases, with 15 bases between them. There are 14 residues in the CDR3. CDR1 and CDR2 from the germline V gene are SNHLY and FYNNEI. CDR3 nucleotides: TGTGCCAGCACGTTCGACACAGCCTATCAGCCCCAGCATTTT. Encoded protein: CASTFDTAYQPQHF.

The chain couples TRBV7-3 to TRBJ2-1; 8 bases are a match to TRBD1. Per the germline V gene, CDR1 is SGHTA and CDR2 is FQGTGA. This CDR3 comprises 13 residues. V dropped 4 bases and J dropped 9; count of bases not matched to a gene: 5. CDR3 protein: CASSSADRGEQFF. DNA for the CDR3: TGTGCCAGCAGCTCCGCCGACAGGGGTGAGCAGTTCTTC. The full variable domain, its missing parts supplied by reference TRBV7-3 and TRBJ2-1, is GAGVSQTPSNKVTEKGKYVELRCDPISGHTALYWYRQSLGQGPEFLIYFQGTGAADDSGLPNDRFFAVRPEGSVSTLKIQRTERGDSAVYLCASSSADRGEQFFGPGTRLTVL.

The J gene is TRBJ1-3, the V gene TRBV30, with D unresolved. The ends were cut back, 2 bases at V and 9 bases at J, with 5 bases in the middle. Germline V CDR1 and CDR2: GTSNPN, SVGIG (reference sequence). The CDR3 length is 10 residues. As DNA, the CDR3 is TGTGCCTGGAGTCAGGCCACCATATATTTT. This codes for CAWSQATIYF.

This chain connects TRBV27 to TRBJ2-3; D remains ambiguous. The V end lost 2 bases, the J end lost 2 bases, and 8 bases lay between the germline ends. The germline CDR1 and CDR2 sequences are MNHEY and SMNVEV (reference sequence). This CDR3 is built from 14 residues. The CDR3 sequence: CASSLEAHTDTQYF. As DNA, the CDR3 is TGTGCCAGCAGTTTAGAGGCACACACAGATACGCAGTATTTT.

The chain carries TRBV6-5 and TRBJ1-5; D may be TRBD1 (5 bases). The length of the CDR3 is 13 residues. In germline, CDR1 is MNHEY, CDR2 SVGAGI. V gave up 5 bases and J gave up 10 bases, with 15 bases separating them. CDR3 in amino acids: CASSTTGRGPQHF. Here the CDR3 DNA reads TGTGCCAGCAGTACCACAGGTCGCGGCCCCCAGCATTTT.

The chain carries TRBV3-1 (or the pseudogene TRBV3-2) and TRBJ1-4; 7 nucleotides agree with TRBD1. CDR1 and CDR2 (germline): LGHDT, YNNKEL (reference sequence). J lost 8 bases, V lost 3 bases, and 6 bases had no gene match. CDR3 length: 14 residues. CDR3 sequence reads: CASSQGQWSEKLFF. CDR3 nucleotide sequence: TGTGCCAGCAGCCAGGGACAGTGGAGCGAAAAACTGTTTTTT.

The chain is built from TRBV19 and TRBJ1-1; TRBD1 agrees at 8 bases. From germline, CDR1 is LNHDA and CDR2 SQIVND (reference sequence). The CDR3 totals 16 residues. Germline trimming cut 5 bases from V and 2 bases from J; bases unmatched to any gene: 10. This chain's CDR3 is CASSVQGARLNTEAFF. The DNA for the CDR3 is TGTGCCAGTAGTGTGCAGGGGGCCAGACTTAACACTGAAGCTTTCTTT. Together with reference TRBV19 and TRBJ1-1, the CDR3 gives the full variable domain: DGGITQSPKYLFRKEGQNVTLSCEQNLNHDAMYWYRQDPGQGLRLIYYSQIVNDFQKGDIAEGYSVSREKKESFPLTVTSAQKNPTAFYLCASSVQGARLNTEAFFGQGTRLTVV.

The rearrangement joins TRBV19 to TRBJ2-3, with 9 bases aligning to TRBD1. Trimming at V came to 2 bases and at J to 5 bases, leaving 2 bases not matched to a gene. In germline, CDR1 is LNHDA, CDR2 SQIVND (reference sequence). The CDR3 extends over 14 amino acids. The CDR3 loop reads CASSITGGLDTQYF. CDR3 bases: TGTGCCAGTAGTATAACAGGGGGCTTAGATACGCAGTATTTT.

This chain uses TRBV29-1 with TRBJ1-1; no firm D call. The germline V gene encodes CDR1 SQVTM and CDR2 ANQGSEA. This CDR3 has 11 amino acids. V was pared by 4 bases and J by 8 bases, with 11 bases between. Here the CDR3 reads CSVVEGVEAFF. In DNA, the CDR3 is TGCAGCGTTGTGGAGGGTGTGGAAGCTTTCTTT.

This clone was seen a few times. The chain joins TRBV7-9 to TRBJ1-2; perhaps TRBD1 as D (5 bases). This CDR3 has 14 amino acids. Germline V CDR1 and CDR2: SEHNR, FQNEAQ (reference sequence). Trimming removed 8 bases at V and 8 bases at J, with 21 bases between. The CDR3 protein is CASVPSGGMGGYTF. In DNA, the CDR3 is TGTGCCAGCGTACCCTCGGGGGGAATGGGAGGCTACACCTTC.

The chain uses TRBV6-4 and TRBJ1-5; D gene unclear. The V end lost 3 bases, the J end lost 4 bases, and 7 bases lay between the germline ends. The CDR3 covers 13 residues. In germline, CDR1 is MRHNA, CDR2 SNTAGT. The CDR3 region is CASSEDNNQPQHF. CDR3 in DNA: TGTGCCAGCAGTGAAGACAATAATCAGCCCCAGCATTTT.

The chain links TRBV7-3 to TRBJ2-2; 9 nucleotides match TRBD1. V gave up 3 bases and J gave up 3 bases; unmatched junction bases: 5. The CDR3 covers 16 residues. Germline-derived CDR1 and CDR2 are SGHTA and FQGTGA. The DNA of the CDR3 is TGTGCCAGCAGCTTGACCTACAGGGGGCACACCGGGGAGCTGTTTTTT. Translation gives CASSLTYRGHTGELFF.